This T cell receptor beta chain came from a study of immune evolution from preneoplasia to lung adenocarcinoma. The study, taken as a whole, reports: Later-stage lesions appeared to have more T cells, more diversity, less clonality. Top clone share appeared to fall from AAH through AIS, MIA, adenocarcinoma. T cell clonality was higher in KRAS-mutant than EGFR-mutant or wild-type nodules.

Two lung cancer pathologists independently confirmed each histologic diagnosis. Method: immunoSEQ multiplex PCR; TCRdb's copy keeps in-frame clones and lacks some. The repertoire has around 40,000 clones, roughly 80% of them found once; the top ten carry less than 6%. The germline V and J ends were trimmed by 4 bases and 5 bases, with 6 bases remaining between them. Germline-derived CDR1 and CDR2 are SNHLY and FYNNEI. The CDR3 loop spans 11 amino acids. Details on this clone: The antigen remains unidentified.

Sequencing was done on a sample of FFPE invasive lung adenocarcinoma tissue. The sequence was collected from a person between 60 and 69 years old with lung adenocarcinoma. This chain links TRBV2 with TRBJ2-7; D remains unclear. The CDR3: CASSGANEQYF. The DNA for the CDR3 is TGTGCCAGCAGTGGAGCTAACGAGCAGTACTTC.